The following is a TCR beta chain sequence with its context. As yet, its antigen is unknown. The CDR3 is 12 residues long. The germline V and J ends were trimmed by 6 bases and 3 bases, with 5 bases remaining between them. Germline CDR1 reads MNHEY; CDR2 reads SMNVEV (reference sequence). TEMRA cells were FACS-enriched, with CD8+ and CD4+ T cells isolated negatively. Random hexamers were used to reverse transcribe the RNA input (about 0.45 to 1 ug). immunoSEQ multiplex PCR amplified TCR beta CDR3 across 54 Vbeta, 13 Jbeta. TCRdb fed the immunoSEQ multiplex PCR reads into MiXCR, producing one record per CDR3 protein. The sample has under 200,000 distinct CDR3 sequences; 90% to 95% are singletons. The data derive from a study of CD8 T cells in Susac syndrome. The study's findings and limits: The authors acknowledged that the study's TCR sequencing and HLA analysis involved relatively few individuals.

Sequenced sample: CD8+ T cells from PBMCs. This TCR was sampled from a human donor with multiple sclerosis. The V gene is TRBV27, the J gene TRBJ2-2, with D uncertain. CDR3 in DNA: TGTGCCAGCAGAAAAGACACCGGGGAGCTGTTTTTT. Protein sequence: CASRKDTGELFF.